This is a list of T cell receptor beta chains from one sample in a study of TIL therapy for anti-PD-1-resistant metastatic lung cancer. Only in-frame clones appear in the TCRdb table, and some are missing; sequencing was by immunoSEQ multiplex PCR. The data show 20,000 to 25,000 clones, with 78% seen just once and less than 8.5% held by the top ten. The material was blood, obtained at baseline. The receptors were sampled from a person between 25 and 80 years old with non-small cell lung cancer. The CDR3 runs from the conserved cysteine through the conserved F or W. A D gene is named only where the DNA matches it firmly.

V,J,D,CDR3
TRBV11-2,TRBJ2-3,TRBD2,CASLAGVADTQYF
TRBV28,TRBJ1-1,-,CASSLSGVFMNTEAFF
TRBV6-1,TRBJ2-5,TRBD1,CASSAVTGQETQYF
TRBV18,TRBJ2-1,TRBD2,CASSPKAGGSYNEQFF
TRBV19,TRBJ2-1,-,CASSPRGFFGYNEQFF
TRBV28,TRBJ1-2,-,CASKRAAFDGYTF
TRBV5-1,TRBJ2-7,-,CASSLARATYEQYF
TRBV25-1,TRBJ1-6,-,CASGGSSYNSPLHF
TRBV11-2,TRBJ1-3,-,CASSLGGASGNTIYF
TRBV7-9,TRBJ2-5,-,CASRKGEQREQYF
TRBV27,TRBJ2-1,-,CASSPQLGNFYNEQFF
TRBV5-6,TRBJ1-1,-,CASSPRGQMNTEAFF
TRBV4-1,TRBJ2-3,-,CASSQDGGGSRSTDTQYF
TRBV2,TRBJ1-5,-,CASRRLDQPQHF
TRBV21-1,TRBJ2-3,-,CASSQGLAGATPGKYF
TRBV19,TRBJ2-1,-,CASGDLWRILPDEQFF
TRBV19,TRBJ1-3,-,CASSQGDTIYF
TRBV18,TRBJ2-5,TRBD1,CASSPGQRSQETQYF
TRBV6-1,TRBJ1-6,-,CASSLAFNSPLHF
TRBV7-2,TRBJ2-1,-,CASGPRGGEQFF
TRBV6-5,TRBJ2-7,-,CASSPGGISSYEQYF
TRBV9,TRBJ2-3,-,CASSSRVDTTSTDTQYF
TRBV7-2,TRBJ1-1,-,CASRLQPNTEAFF
TRBV28,TRBJ1-2,TRBD1,CASSLTGQAGLGYTF
TRBV4-1,TRBJ1-4,TRBD1,CASRTGGGPTEKLFF
TRBV29-1,TRBJ2-4,-,CSVDRDIQYF
TRBV7-8,TRBJ2-7,TRBD2,CASSLPRTSGRVYEQYF
TRBV6-6,TRBJ2-1,-,CASSYSRLHYNEQFF
TRBV19,TRBJ2-3,-,CASSRAEGDTQYF
TRBV15,TRBJ1-2,TRBD1,CATSITRGQGGAGYTF
TRBV27,TRBJ2-5,-,CASSRDREGETQYF
TRBV4-1,TRBJ1-4,TRBD1,CASSQRQGSEINEKLFF
TRBV19,TRBJ2-7,TRBD1,CASSYHRGDPYEQYF
TRBV30,TRBJ1-5,TRBD1,CAWRPGQGTVRNQPQHF
TRBV15,TRBJ1-1,-,CATSNPGHPRRNTEAFF
TRBV19,TRBJ1-5,TRBD1,CASSTTGTSQPQHF
TRBV30,TRBJ2-5,-,CAWSPYPWETQYF
TRBV5-1,TRBJ2-1,-,CASSPREPMSYNEQFF
TRBV27,TRBJ1-2,TRBD1,CASSPFPTPGTGYGYTF
TRBV19,TRBJ1-5,-,CASSIPRRNNQPQHF
TRBV5-1,TRBJ2-3,TRBD2,CASISGPAGSRTDTQYF